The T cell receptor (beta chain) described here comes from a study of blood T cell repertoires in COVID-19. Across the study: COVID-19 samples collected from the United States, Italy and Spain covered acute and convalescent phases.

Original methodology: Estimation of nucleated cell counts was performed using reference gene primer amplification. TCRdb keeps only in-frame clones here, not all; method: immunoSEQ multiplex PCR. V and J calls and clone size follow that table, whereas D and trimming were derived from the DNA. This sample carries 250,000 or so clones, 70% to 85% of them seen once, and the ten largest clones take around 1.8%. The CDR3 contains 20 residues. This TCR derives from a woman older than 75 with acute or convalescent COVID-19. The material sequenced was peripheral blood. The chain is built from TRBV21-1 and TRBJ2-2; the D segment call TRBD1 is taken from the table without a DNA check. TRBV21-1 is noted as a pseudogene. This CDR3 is CASSKRARDRDRCSAGELFF. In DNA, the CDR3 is TGTGCCAGCAGCAAAAGGGCCCGGGACAGGGATCGATGCAGCGCCGGGGAGCTGTTTTTT.